This T cell receptor (beta chain) was profiled in a study of cytomegalovirus exposure and HLA in healthy donors. Whole-study findings and limits: Prediction of most subjects' HLA-A and HLA-B alleles by TCR beta sequences was reportedly accurate. Several top significant clusters appeared, in a later analysis, to be linked to common viral pathogens. Specific recognition of CMV antigens was confirmed in vitro for a few chains (all CMV-associated).

The PCR made use of 60 Vbeta and 13 Jbeta primers. The table came from immunoSEQ multiplex PCR; TCRdb's copy has only in-frame clones and leaves some out. The sample records about 140,000 clones, 80% being singletons. This clone was picked up a small number of times. Its antigen remains unknown. The CDR3 is 15 residues long. The germline gives CDR1 MNHNS, CDR2 SASEGT. V lost 5 bases to trimming and J lost 4 bases, with 12 bases between them. Sequenced material: PBMCs. The chain combines TRBV6-1 with TRBJ2-6; D is possibly TRBD2 (6 bases). The sequence derives from a man in his forties or fifties in good health and CMV-seronegative. Here the CDR3 reads CASSSGGLGANVLTF. Here the CDR3 DNA reads TGTGCCAGCAGTTCCGGGGGTCTCGGGGCCAACGTCCTGACTTTC.